These T cell receptor beta chains were read from a single sample in a study of control samples from healthy donors and cancer patients. Clones were sequenced by immunoSEQ multiplex PCR, and TCRdb holds only the in-frame ones, with some missing. The repertoire holds nearly 200,000 clones, with 91% as singletons. Sequencing was carried out using blood. Receptors originate from a man aged 25 to 40 in good health. CDR3s include the opening cysteine and the closing phenylalanine or tryptophan. The D gene is left open where the match is weak. Only some rows state a clone size, as once, few, many or a class for expanded clones.

cdr3_nt: TGTGCCTGGAGTGTAGGTGGGGCGGAGACCCAGTACTTC
cdr3_aa: CAWSVGGAETQYF
clone_size: -
d_call: -
v_call: TRBV30
j_call: TRBJ2-5

cdr3_nt: TGCGCCAGCAGCGCTCATGATGGAAACACCATATATTTT
cdr3_aa: CASSAHDGNTIYF
clone_size: -
d_call: -
v_call: TRBV5-1
j_call: TRBJ1-3

cdr3_nt: TGCAGCGGGATGTGGGGGGCAGGAAACACCATATATTTT
cdr3_aa: CSGMWGAGNTIYF
clone_size: -
d_call: -
v_call: TRBV29-1
j_call: TRBJ1-3

cdr3_nt: TGCGCCAGCAGTCAATCGAAATATGGGGGCCACGAGCAGTACTTC
cdr3_aa: CASSQSKYGGHEQYF
clone_size: -
d_call: -
v_call: TRBV23-1
j_call: TRBJ2-7

cdr3_nt: TGTGCCAGCAGTGAAGTCAGTGGCGGCTCTGGAACAGATACGCAGTATTTT
cdr3_aa: CASSEVSGGSGTDTQYF
clone_size: -
d_call: -
v_call: TRBV6-1
j_call: TRBJ2-3

cdr3_nt: TGTGCCAGCAGCGCCCGGCAGGGATACGGCTATGGCTACACCTTC
cdr3_aa: CASSARQGYGYGYTF
clone_size: -
d_call: -
v_call: TRBV27
j_call: TRBJ1-2

cdr3_nt: TGTGCCAGCAGCTTAGCTAGCGACAGGAATGAAAAACTGTTTTTT
cdr3_aa: CASSLASDRNEKLFF
clone_size: -
d_call: -
v_call: TRBV11-2
j_call: TRBJ1-4

cdr3_nt: TGTGCCAGCAGTGACAGGGGCATGAACACTGAAGCTTTCTTT
cdr3_aa: CASSDRGMNTEAFF
clone_size: -
d_call: -
v_call: TRBV2
j_call: TRBJ1-1

cdr3_nt: TGTGCCAGCAGAGATCTAGTTAGCAATCAGCCCCAGCATTTT
cdr3_aa: CASRDLVSNQPQHF
clone_size: -
d_call: -
v_call: TRBV6-5
j_call: TRBJ1-5

cdr3_nt: TGTGCCAGCAGTCAGGGGGCGAAAAACATTCAGTACTTC
cdr3_aa: CASSQGAKNIQYF
clone_size: -
d_call: TRBD1
v_call: TRBV12-3/TRBV12-4
j_call: TRBJ2-4

cdr3_nt: TGTGCCATCAGTGGACAGGGGAACAATCAGCCCCAGCATTTT
cdr3_aa: CAISGQGNNQPQHF
clone_size: -
d_call: TRBD1
v_call: TRBV10-3
j_call: TRBJ1-5

cdr3_nt: TGTGCCAGCAGCTCCAGCGGGGGGCGGGTAGATACGCAGTATTTT
cdr3_aa: CASSSSGGRVDTQYF
clone_size: -
d_call: TRBD2
v_call: TRBV3-1/TRBV3-2
j_call: TRBJ2-3

cdr3_nt: TGTGCCAGCAGTTTAGGGACAGGTACCTCTGGGGCCAACGTCCTGACTTTC
cdr3_aa: CASSLGTGTSGANVLTF
clone_size: few
d_call: TRBD1
v_call: TRBV27
j_call: TRBJ2-6

cdr3_nt: TGTGCCAGCAAAAACGAGCAGTACTTC
cdr3_aa: CASKNEQYF
clone_size: -
d_call: -
v_call: TRBV5-7
j_call: TRBJ2-7

cdr3_nt: TGTGCCAGCAGCCAAGAAGTAGCGCGGGCCTCGGATAAGCAGTTCTTC
cdr3_aa: CASSQEVARASDKQFF
clone_size: -
d_call: -
v_call: TRBV14
j_call: TRBJ2-1

cdr3_nt: TGCGCCAGCAGCCAAGCTTCCAGCGGGGGGGCCTACGAGCAGTACTTC
cdr3_aa: CASSQASSGGAYEQYF
clone_size: -
d_call: TRBD2
v_call: TRBV4-1
j_call: TRBJ2-7

cdr3_nt: TGTGCCAGCAGCGGAAGCGGGGGGGCAGGGGATACGCAGTATTTT
cdr3_aa: CASSGSGGAGDTQYF
clone_size: -
d_call: TRBD2
v_call: TRBV9
j_call: TRBJ2-3

cdr3_nt: TGTGCCAGCTCACCACCGGGGAAGGGGATGATGTCAAATTCACCCCTCCACTTT
cdr3_aa: CASSPPGKGMMSNSPLHF
clone_size: -
d_call: -
v_call: TRBV18
j_call: TRBJ1-6

cdr3_nt: TGTGCCAGCAGCCCCAGGCGGAAAGCGGGGGGGCAAGATACGCAGTATTTT
cdr3_aa: CASSPRRKAGGQDTQYF
clone_size: -
d_call: TRBD2
v_call: TRBV5-6
j_call: TRBJ2-3

cdr3_nt: TGCGCCAGCGGGATACAGGGGACCTCCGGGGGCTACACCTTC
cdr3_aa: CASGIQGTSGGYTF
clone_size: -
d_call: TRBD1
v_call: TRBV5-1
j_call: TRBJ1-2

cdr3_nt: TGTGCCACCAGTGATAACGGGGCGGGCGGCCCAGATACGCAGTATTTT
cdr3_aa: CATSDNGAGGPDTQYF
clone_size: -
d_call: -
v_call: TRBV24-1
j_call: TRBJ2-3

cdr3_nt: TGTGCCAGCAGTGAGGGCCCCCCCAGGGCACCCCTCCACTTT
cdr3_aa: CASSEGPPRAPLHF
clone_size: -
d_call: -
v_call: TRBV6-1
j_call: TRBJ1-6

cdr3_nt: TGTGCCATCAGCCTTGACGGAGGGGCGCGTGGCTACACCTTC
cdr3_aa: CAISLDGGARGYTF
clone_size: -
d_call: -
v_call: TRBV10-3
j_call: TRBJ1-2

cdr3_nt: TGTGCCAGCAGTTTATCGAGCAGGGGGACAGGGGTTGGCGATGAGCAGTTCTTC
cdr3_aa: CASSLSSRGTGVGDEQFF
clone_size: -
d_call: TRBD1
v_call: TRBV27
j_call: TRBJ2-1

cdr3_nt: TGTGCCAGCTCCCCCAGGGGGCCGGGCACTGAAGCTTTCTTT
cdr3_aa: CASSPRGPGTEAFF
clone_size: -
d_call: TRBD1
v_call: TRBV7-9
j_call: TRBJ1-1

cdr3_nt: TGTGCCAGCAGCCCGACAGGGCACAATGAGCAGTTCTTC
cdr3_aa: CASSPTGHNEQFF
clone_size: -
d_call: -
v_call: TRBV21-1
j_call: TRBJ2-1

cdr3_nt: TGTGCCAGTAGTATTTCAGGACAGGGATACGAGCAGTACTTC
cdr3_aa: CASSISGQGYEQYF
clone_size: -
d_call: TRBD1
v_call: TRBV19
j_call: TRBJ2-7

cdr3_nt: TGTGCCAGCTCACCAACCAGGGATCTGAACACTGAAGCTTTCTTT
cdr3_aa: CASSPTRDLNTEAFF
clone_size: -
d_call: -
v_call: TRBV18
j_call: TRBJ1-1

cdr3_nt: TGTGCCAGCAGTGAAGCTGTGGGGCGCGAAGATACGCAGTATTTT
cdr3_aa: CASSEAVGREDTQYF
clone_size: -
d_call: -
v_call: TRBV6-1
j_call: TRBJ2-3

cdr3_nt: TGTGCCAGCAGCCGGGGAGGGACTGAAGCTTTCTTT
cdr3_aa: CASSRGGTEAFF
clone_size: -
d_call: -
v_call: TRBV9
j_call: TRBJ1-1

cdr3_nt: TGTGCCAGCAGCCGACAGGACGGGAGCACCGGGGAGCTGTTTTTT
cdr3_aa: CASSRQDGSTGELFF
clone_size: once
d_call: -
v_call: TRBV7-3
j_call: TRBJ2-2

cdr3_nt: TGTGCCAGCCAGAACAGGGGGGGAAGCACAGATACGCAGTATTTT
cdr3_aa: CASQNRGGSTDTQYF
clone_size: -
d_call: -
v_call: TRBV5-4
j_call: TRBJ2-3

cdr3_nt: TGTGCCACCAGCAGTCGTTCCGTTGGCTATGGCTACACCTTC
cdr3_aa: CATSSRSVGYGYTF
clone_size: -
d_call: -
v_call: TRBV15
j_call: TRBJ1-2

cdr3_nt: TGTGCCAGCAGCTTATTTAGCGGGGGGGCCACGCGGTACAATGAGCAGTTCTTC
cdr3_aa: CASSLFSGGATRYNEQFF
clone_size: -
d_call: TRBD2
v_call: TRBV5-6
j_call: TRBJ2-1

cdr3_nt: TGTGCCAGTTGCCGGATCATGAACACTGAAGCTTTCTTT
cdr3_aa: CASCRIMNTEAFF
clone_size: -
d_call: -
v_call: TRBV6-5
j_call: TRBJ1-1

cdr3_nt: TGCGCCAGCAGCCCACCGGGTCTCTCCTACGAGCAGTACTTC
cdr3_aa: CASSPPGLSYEQYF
clone_size: -
d_call: -
v_call: TRBV5-1
j_call: TRBJ2-7

cdr3_nt: TGTGCCAGCACCCTATACCGAGACTACTACAATGAGCAGTTCTTC
cdr3_aa: CASTLYRDYYNEQFF
clone_size: -
d_call: -
v_call: TRBV13
j_call: TRBJ2-1

cdr3_nt: TGTGCCAGCAGCCAACCCAGAAGGGGTACCTACAATGAGCAGTTCTTC
cdr3_aa: CASSQPRRGTYNEQFF
clone_size: -
d_call: -
v_call: TRBV5-6
j_call: TRBJ2-1

cdr3_nt: TGTGCCAGCAGCTTAGTGGTGAACACTGAAGCTTTCTTT
cdr3_aa: CASSLVVNTEAFF
clone_size: once
d_call: -
v_call: TRBV7-8
j_call: TRBJ1-1

cdr3_nt: TGTGCCATCCGTAGACAGGAACGACAGCCCCAGCATTTT
cdr3_aa: CAIRRQERQPQHF
clone_size: -
d_call: -
v_call: TRBV10-3
j_call: TRBJ1-5

cdr3_nt: TGCGCCAGCACCACGTCAGGGGCTCTCGAAAAACTGTTTTTT
cdr3_aa: CASTTSGALEKLFF
clone_size: -
d_call: -
v_call: TRBV10-1
j_call: TRBJ1-4

cdr3_nt: TGTGCCAGTAGCCCCCCTCTTAAGGGGATTCCGGCCTACGAGCAGTACTTC
cdr3_aa: CASSPPLKGIPAYEQYF
clone_size: -
d_call: -
v_call: TRBV19
j_call: TRBJ2-7

cdr3_nt: TGTGCCAGCAGCCCGGGACTAGGGGAGACCCAGTACTTC
cdr3_aa: CASSPGLGETQYF
clone_size: -
d_call: TRBD2
v_call: TRBV7-3
j_call: TRBJ2-5

cdr3_nt: TGTGCCAGTAGTATATTAAGACAGGGGGCTCATCAGCCCCAGCATTTT
cdr3_aa: CASSILRQGAHQPQHF
clone_size: -
d_call: TRBD1
v_call: TRBV19
j_call: TRBJ1-5